The sequence of this T cell receptor beta chain was determined in a study of blood T cell repertoires in COVID-19. Study background: Spain, Italy and the United States supplied samples that represented acute and convalescent COVID-19. The cDNA or gDNA used as material had been derived from T cells, B-cell-depleted T cells, or PBMCs.

V lost 3 bases, J lost 4 bases, and 14 bases lay in between. Germline CDR1 reads ENHRY; CDR2 reads SYGVKD. The CDR3 has 15 residues. The protocol was immunoSEQ multiplex PCR, while the TCRdb copy is restricted to in-frame clones and leaves out a portion. The table records roughly 670,000 clones, about 90% of them present only once. Specimen: peripheral blood. The clonotype was recovered from a woman aged 18-30 years with acute or convalescent COVID-19. The rearrangement links TRBV10-3 to TRBJ2-3; D perhaps matches TRBD1 (7 bases). The DNA of the CDR3 is TGTGCCATCAGTGATTCAGGGGGGTCAGCAGATACGCAGTATTTT. As protein: CAISDSGGSADTQYF.